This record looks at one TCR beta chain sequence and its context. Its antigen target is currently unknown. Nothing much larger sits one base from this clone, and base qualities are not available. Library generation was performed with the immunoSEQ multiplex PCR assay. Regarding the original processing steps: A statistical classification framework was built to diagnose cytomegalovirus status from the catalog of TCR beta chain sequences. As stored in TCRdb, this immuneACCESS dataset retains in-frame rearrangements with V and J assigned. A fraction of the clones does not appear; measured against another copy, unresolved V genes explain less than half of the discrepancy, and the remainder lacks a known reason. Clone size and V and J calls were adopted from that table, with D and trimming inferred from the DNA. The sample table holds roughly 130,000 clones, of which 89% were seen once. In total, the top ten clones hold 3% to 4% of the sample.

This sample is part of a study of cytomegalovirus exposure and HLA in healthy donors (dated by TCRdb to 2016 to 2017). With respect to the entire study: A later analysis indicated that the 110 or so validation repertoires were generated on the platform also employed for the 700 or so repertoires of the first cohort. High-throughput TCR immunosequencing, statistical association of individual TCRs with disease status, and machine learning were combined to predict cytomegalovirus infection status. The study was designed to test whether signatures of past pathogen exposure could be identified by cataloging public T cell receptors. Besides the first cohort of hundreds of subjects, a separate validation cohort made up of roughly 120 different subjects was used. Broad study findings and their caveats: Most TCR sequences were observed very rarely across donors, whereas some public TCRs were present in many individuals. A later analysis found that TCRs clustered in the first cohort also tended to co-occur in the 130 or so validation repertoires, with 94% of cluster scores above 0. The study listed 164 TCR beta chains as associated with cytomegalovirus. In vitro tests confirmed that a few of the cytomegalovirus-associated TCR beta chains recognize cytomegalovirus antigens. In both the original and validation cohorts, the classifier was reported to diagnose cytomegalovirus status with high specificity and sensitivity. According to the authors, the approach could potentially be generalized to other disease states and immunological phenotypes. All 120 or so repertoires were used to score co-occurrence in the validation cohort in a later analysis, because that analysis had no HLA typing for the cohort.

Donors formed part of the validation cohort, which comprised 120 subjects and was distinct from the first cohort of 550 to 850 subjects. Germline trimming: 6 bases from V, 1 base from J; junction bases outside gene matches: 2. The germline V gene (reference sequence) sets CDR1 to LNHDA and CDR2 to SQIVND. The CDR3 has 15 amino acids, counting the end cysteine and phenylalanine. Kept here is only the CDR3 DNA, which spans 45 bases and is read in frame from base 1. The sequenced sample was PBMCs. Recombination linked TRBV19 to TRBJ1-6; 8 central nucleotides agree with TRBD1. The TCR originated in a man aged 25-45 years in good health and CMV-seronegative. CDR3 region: CASSRTGSYNSPLHF. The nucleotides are TGTGCCAGTAGCAGGACAGGGTCCTATAATTCACCCCTCCACTTT.